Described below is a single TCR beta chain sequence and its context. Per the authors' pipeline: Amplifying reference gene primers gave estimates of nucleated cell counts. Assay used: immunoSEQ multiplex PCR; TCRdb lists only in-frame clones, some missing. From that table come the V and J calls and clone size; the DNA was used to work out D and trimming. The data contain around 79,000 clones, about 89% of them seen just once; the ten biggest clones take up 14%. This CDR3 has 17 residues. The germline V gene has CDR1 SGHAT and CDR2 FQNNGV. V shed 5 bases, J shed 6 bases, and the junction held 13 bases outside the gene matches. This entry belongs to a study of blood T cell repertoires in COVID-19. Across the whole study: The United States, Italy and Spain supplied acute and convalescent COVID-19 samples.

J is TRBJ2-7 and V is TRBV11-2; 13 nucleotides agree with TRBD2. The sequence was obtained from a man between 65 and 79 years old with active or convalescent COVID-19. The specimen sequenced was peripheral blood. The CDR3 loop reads CASSRRRTTSGRFEQYF. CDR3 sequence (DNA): TGTGCCAGCAGCCGACGGAGAACGACTAGCGGGAGGTTCGAGCAGTACTTC. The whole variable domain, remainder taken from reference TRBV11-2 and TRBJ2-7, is EAGVAQSPRYKIIEKRQSVAFWCNPISGHATLYWYQQILGQGPKLLIQFQNNGVVDDSQLPKDRFSAERLKGVDSTLKIQPAKLEDSAVYLCASSRRRTTSGRFEQYFGPGTRLTVT.